This is a list of T cell receptor beta chains from one sample in a study of blood T cell repertoires in COVID-19. Sequencing used immunoSEQ multiplex PCR; TCRdb keeps in-frame clones, though not all of them. The sample records more than 35,000 clones, approximately 86% being singletons. Sequencing was carried out using peripheral blood. The receptor set was obtained from a man in his 70s with acute or convalescent COVID-19. CDR3s include the opening cysteine and the closing phenylalanine or tryptophan. D genes are given only for firm matches. Some rows mark clone size as missing; the rest say once, few, many or name a class of expanded clone.

clone_size	cdr3_length	d_call	j_call	v_call	cdr3_nt	cdr3_aa
once	15	TRBD1	TRBJ1-4	TRBV6-5	TGTGCCAGCAGTTACACCGGGACAGGGGTTGAAAAACTGTTTTTT	CASSYTGTGVEKLFF
NA	14	NA	TRBJ2-3	TRBV9	TGTGCCAGCAGCGTAGGGCGGGGCACAGATACGCAGTATTTT	CASSVGRGTDTQYF
few	14	TRBD2	TRBJ2-7	TRBV7-3	TGTGCCAGCAGCTACCGGACTAGCGGCTACGAGCAGTACTTC	CASSYRTSGYEQYF
NA	17	TRBD1	TRBJ2-7	TRBV4-2	TGTGCCAGCAGCCAAGATGGGAGACAGGGGGACTCCTACGAGCAGTACTTC	CASSQDGRQGDSYEQYF
NA	14	NA	TRBJ1-4	TRBV5-1	TGCGCCAGCAGCTCAGGACAAGACGGAGAAAAACTGTTTTTT	CASSSGQDGEKLFF
NA	14	NA	TRBJ1-5	TRBV28	TGTGCCAGCAGTTTCAGGATTAGCAATCAGCCCCAGCATTTT	CASSFRISNQPQHF
NA	15	NA	TRBJ2-7	TRBV6-6	TGTGCCAGCGTAACTCGGCCAGGCGTATCCCACGAGCAGTACTTC	CASVTRPGVSHEQYF
NA	14	NA	TRBJ2-7	TRBV28	TGTGCCAGCAGTTTCACTAGCCTGGGGTACGAGCAGTACTTC	CASSFTSLGYEQYF
NA	12	TRBD1	TRBJ1-2	TRBV24-1	TGTGCCACCGGGACAGAGAACTATGGCTACACCTTC	CATGTENYGYTF
NA	14	TRBD1	TRBJ2-7	TRBV7-9	TGTGCCAGCAGCTTAGGTGGACAGGGCTACGAGCAGTACTTC	CASSLGGQGYEQYF
NA	14	TRBD1	TRBJ1-4	TRBV6-5	TGTGCCAGCAGCGCGGGACAGTCTAATGAAAAACTGTTTTTT	CASSAGQSNEKLFF
NA	14	TRBD2	TRBJ2-1	TRBV4-2	TGTGCCAGCAGCGCAACTAGCGAGTACAATGAGCAGTTCTTC	CASSATSEYNEQFF
NA	18	NA	TRBJ1-3	TRBV7-2	TGTGCCAGCAGCTCTCCGAGAGACAGACCTAACTCTGGAAACACCATATATTTT	CASSSPRDRPNSGNTIYF
NA	14	NA	TRBJ1-1	TRBV6-5	TGTGCCAGCAGTATACACCTCTTAAACACTGAAGCTTTCTTT	CASSIHLLNTEAFF
NA	16	NA	TRBJ1-6	TRBV5-4	TGTGCCAGCAGCTCCCCCTTTGCCCAAGAGGGATCACCCCTCCACTTT	CASSSPFAQEGSPLHF
few	15	TRBD2	TRBJ2-7	TRBV27	TGTGCCAGCAGTTCGGCGGGCGGGAGGATCTACGAGCAGTACTTC	CASSSAGGRIYEQYF
NA	14	NA	TRBJ2-1	TRBV12-2	TGTGCAAGTCGCTTAGGCGGGAGGGATCATGAGCAGTTCTTC	CASRLGGRDHEQFF
NA	17	NA	TRBJ1-5	TRBV28	TGTGCCAGCAGTAGATCTCAGGGAGGCCGGGGAGGGCAGCCCCAGCATTTT	CASSRSQGGRGGQPQHF
NA	17	TRBD2	TRBJ2-5	TRBV7-2	TGTGCCAGCAGCGGCCCTAGCGGGAGGGCCATCCAGGAGACCCAGTACTTC	CASSGPSGRAIQETQYF
NA	15	TRBD1	TRBJ1-1	TRBV19	TGTGCCAGTAGTATTGGGGGACAGTACTTTCCTGAAGCTTTCTTT	CASSIGGQYFPEAFF
once	14	TRBD1	TRBJ1-2	TRBV12-5	TGTGCTAGTGGTCCTAACAGGGGGGATTATGGCTACACCTTC	CASGPNRGDYGYTF
NA	13	NA	TRBJ1-5	TRBV6-5	TGTGCCAGCACACACGAGAGACTGCAGCCCCAGCATTTT	CASTHERLQPQHF
NA	13	NA	TRBJ1-1	TRBV29-1	TGCAGCACAGAGGGGGGGGTGAACACTGAAGCTTTCTTT	CSTEGGVNTEAFF